The 28 T cell receptor beta chains below were found in one sample sequenced in a study of CD8+CD57+ T cells in acquired aplastic anemia. Genomic DNA was employed as the template in profiling TCR beta VDJ and CDR3. MiXCR, run by TCRdb on the reads, gives a single entry per CDR3 protein. The data show around 200,000 distinct CDR3 sequences, about 60% seen once. Patients chosen for sequencing had shown CD8+CD57+ cell expansion by flow cytometry. Sequencing used sorted CD4+, CD8+, or CD8+CD57+ T cells (not recorded which) from PBMCs. These TCRs come from a human donor with aplastic anemia.

CDR3 sequence (DNA): TGTGCCAGCAGTTTCGTTAGTCCGGGAGGAGTGCAGTACTTC. Translation gives CASSFVSPGGVQYF. J is TRBJ2-7 and V is TRBV12-3 or TRBV12-4; 7 nucleotides agree with TRBD2. The CDR3 covers 14 residues. Trimming took 3 bases from V and 9 from J; bases not matched to a gene: 11.

The sample holds many counts of this clonotype. The chain has TRBV19 and TRBJ1-5, with unresolved D. Germline V gene data show CDR1 as LNHDA and CDR2 as SQIVND (reference sequence). This CDR3 has 12 amino acids. Trimming removed 1 base at V and 2 bases at J, with 0 bases between. CDR3 sequence: CASSIGNQPQHF. CDR3 coding DNA: TGTGCCAGTAGTATAGGCAATCAGCCCCAGCATTTT.

Many counts were recorded for this clonotype. The V call is TRBV5-5, the J call TRBJ1-6; no clear D. Trimming took 6 bases from V and 4 from J, leaving 14 bases between them. This CDR3 is 15 amino acids long. The germline V gene has CDR1 SGHKS and CDR2 YYEKEE (reference sequence). The CDR3 loop is CASTTIGIYNSPLHF. CDR3 nucleotides: TGTGCCAGCACCACCATCGGTATATATAATTCACCCCTCCACTTT.

The genes are TRBV19 and TRBJ2-7; no clear D gene. This CDR3 has 14 amino acids. The V end was cut by 1 base, the J end by 0 bases, with 7 bases between. Germline V gene data show CDR1 as LNHDA and CDR2 as SQIVND (reference sequence). The CDR3 region has the DNA TGTGCCAGTAGTATAGTTCCGGGCTCCTACGAGCAGTACTTC. Its translation: CASSIVPGSYEQYF.

This clonotype was counted once. The chain carries TRBV15 and TRBJ1-1; 7 bases agree with TRBD1. CDR1 is LNHNV, CDR2 YYDKDF, per germline (reference sequence). The CDR3 has 14 residues. The trim removed 0 bases at V and 4 bases at J, leaving 2 bases unmatched. The CDR3 sequence is CATSRDAGGTEAFF. CDR3 DNA sequence: TGTGCCACCAGCAGAGACGCAGGGGGCACTGAAGCTTTCTTT.

CDR3 sequence reads: CASSGSQGASGYTF. In DNA, the CDR3 is TGTGCCAGTAGTGGGAGTCAGGGGGCGTCGGGCTACACCTTC. The rearrangement uses TRBV19 and TRBJ1-2; 8 bases line up with TRBD1. Germline trimming cut 5 bases from V and 8 bases from J; bases unmatched to any gene: 10. Germline values: CDR1 LNHDA, CDR2 SQIVND (reference sequence). This CDR3 comprises 14 residues.

This clonotype was detected a few times. The chain joins TRBV18 to TRBJ1-2; TRBD1 might be the D (6 bases). The CDR3 covers 14 residues. V was cut by 2 bases and J by 4 bases, with 11 bases left in between. Germline V gene lookup returns CDR1 KGHSH and CDR2 LQKENI. Here the CDR3 reads CASSPSQGSYGYTF. CDR3 sequence (DNA): TGTGCCAGCTCACCAAGCCAGGGGTCCTATGGCTACACCTTC.

V is TRBV7-6 and J is TRBJ2-7, with 9 bases matching TRBD2. V trimming: 4 bases; J trimming: 1 base; junction bases outside the gene matches: 2. The CDR3 has 14 amino acids. Germline V gene data show CDR1 as SGHVS and CDR2 as FNYEAQ. Written as DNA, the CDR3 is TGTGCCAGCAGCTCACTAGCGGGTTCCTACGAGCAGTACTTC. Translating gives CASSSLAGSYEQYF.

The chain has TRBV28 and TRBJ2-7; D might be TRBD1 (6 bases). Germline V gene sequence: CDR1 MDHEN, CDR2 SYDVKM. This CDR3 contains 16 residues. The V end was cut by 2 bases, the J end by 3 bases, with 17 bases between. CDR3 sequence (DNA): TGTGCCAGCAGTTTAAAGTACAGGGAAAGTTTCTACGAGCAGTACTTC. Residues: CASSLKYRESFYEQYF.

This rearrangement joins TRBV19 to TRBJ2-7; 12 positions match TRBD1. The CDR3 has 15 amino acids. Germline CDR1 and CDR2: LNHDA and SQIVND (reference sequence). The V gene end was trimmed by 3 bases and the J gene end by 3 bases; junction bases not matched to a gene: 3. The DNA of the CDR3 is TGTGCCAGTAGTATCGGGACAGGGGGCTTCTACGAGCAGTACTTC. It translates to CASSIGTGGFYEQYF.

There are a few counts of this clonotype. The gene calls are TRBV20-1 and TRBJ1-1; 9 bases fit TRBD1. The trim removed 1 base at V and 3 bases at J, leaving 0 bases unmatched. The CDR3 contains 13 residues. The germline CDR1 and CDR2 sequences are DFQATT and SNEGSKA (reference sequence). CDR3 nucleotides: TGCAGTGCTAGAGGGACAGGGGACACTGAAGCTTTCTTT. Translated: CSARGTGDTEAFF.

In DNA, the CDR3 is TGTGCCAGTAGTATAGATCCGGCCGGGACCGCCCTCTACACCTTC. It codes for CASSIDPAGTALYTF. The chain has TRBV19 and TRBJ1-2; D is possibly TRBD1 (5 bases). Trimming took off 0 bases at V and 10 bases at J, with 18 bases between the two ends. Looked up from germline, CDR1 is LNHDA and CDR2 is SQIVND (reference sequence). The CDR3 extends over 15 amino acids.

V gene TRBV7-3 combines with J gene TRBJ2-2; D gene ambiguous. Per the germline V gene, CDR1 is SGHTA and CDR2 is FQGTGA. CDR3 length equals 15 residues. V lost 5 bases and J lost 4, with 14 bases in between. The DNA of the CDR3 is TGTGCCAGCAGCACGGGTTTCTCTGGCACCGGGGAGCTGTTTTTT. Its protein is CASSTGFSGTGELFF.

V is TRBV12-3 or TRBV12-4 and J is TRBJ2-1; maybe TRBD1 (5 bases). This CDR3 spans 12 amino acids. V was trimmed by 6 bases and J by 5 bases, leaving 8 bases between them. The CDR3 region has the DNA TGTGCCAGCAGCACCAGGGACAATGAGCAGTTCTTC. Amino acids: CASSTRDNEQFF.

The rearrangement links TRBV29-1 to TRBJ2-7, with TRBD1 matching over 7 bases. CDR1 is SQVTM and CDR2 is ANQGSEA in the germline V gene. The CDR3 sequence is 12 residues long. After removal of 6 bases from V and 6 bases from J, the junction contained 8 bases not matched to a gene. The DNA of the CDR3 is TGCAGCGTCACACAGGGGCGGAGCGAGCAGTACTTC. As protein: CSVTQGRSEQYF.

The V call is TRBV19, the J call TRBJ2-2; D may be TRBD1 (6 bases). Looked up from germline, CDR1 is LNHDA and CDR2 is SQIVND (reference sequence). This CDR3 has 12 amino acids. Trimming removed 4 bases from V and 8 bases from J, with 8 bases in between. CDR3 sequence: CASSSGQGELFF. Written as DNA, the CDR3 is TGTGCCAGTAGTAGTGGACAGGGGGAGCTGTTTTTT. Drawing the rest from reference TRBV19 and TRBJ2-2, the complete variable domain is DGGITQSPKYLFRKEGQNVTLSCEQNLNHDAMYWYRQDPGQGLRLIYYSQIVNDFQKGDIAEGYSVSREKKESFPLTVTSAQKNPTAFYLCASSSGQGELFFGEGSRLTVL.

This clonotype has ten or more counts. This sequence joins TRBV6-5 and TRBJ2-7; D may be TRBD1 (6 bases). The V gene lost 2 bases and the J gene lost 5 bases, with 10 bases spanning the gap. This CDR3 contains 13 residues. Germline V CDR1 and CDR2: MNHEY, SVGAGI. CDR3 sequence (DNA): TGTGCCAGCAGTTACAACAGGGAACACGAGCAGTACTTC. It specifies CASSYNREHEQYF.

This clonotype was counted ten times or more. J is TRBJ2-7 and V is TRBV29-1; D ambiguous. Germline V lookup: CDR1 SQVTM, CDR2 ANQGSEA. The CDR3 has 11 amino acids. V was pared by 0 bases and J by 6 bases, with 6 bases between. CDR3 DNA: TGCAGCGTTGAAGACTCGGGCGAGCAGTACGTC. It codes for CSVEDSGEQYV.

To note about this clonotype: In this CDR3 the conserved last residue, phenylalanine or tryptophan, is missing, so a read error is likely. The CDR3 here is CASSQADEQYL. CDR3 DNA: TGCGCCAGCAGCCAAGCGGACGAGCAGTACCTC. The chain employs TRBV2 and TRBJ2-7; weak D call: TRBD2 (5 bases). The germline gives CDR1 SNHLY, CDR2 FYNNEI. There are 11 residues in the CDR3.

This clonotype was counted between two and nine times. The chain recombines TRBV15 with TRBJ2-7, with 7 bases identical to TRBD2. Germline trimming cut 0 bases from V and 5 bases from J; bases unmatched to any gene: 10. Germline V gene lookup returns CDR1 LNHNV and CDR2 YYDKDF (reference sequence). CDR3 length equals 16 residues. CDR3 DNA: TGTGCCACCAGCAGAGATTTGGCGCGCGGGAGCAACGAGCAGTACTTC. As protein: CATSRDLARGSNEQYF.

V gene TRBV19 combines with J gene TRBJ1-1, with a weak D call TRBD1 (6 bases). The CDR3 is 14 residues long. Trimming shortened V by 8 bases and J by 5 bases, and 18 bases separated the two germline ends. The V gene's germline CDR1 is LNHDA and CDR2 SQIVND (reference sequence). Written as DNA, the CDR3 is TGTGCCAGTTACGCTTGGGCAGGGGCAACTGAAGCTTTCTTT. Protein: CASYAWAGATEAFF.

Turning to this clonotype: A much larger clone sits a single nucleotide away, making a read error possible. The chain employs TRBV2 and TRBJ1-1, with D perhaps TRBD1 (5 bases). The V gene's germline CDR1 is SNHLY and CDR2 FYNNEI. The CDR3 contains 13 residues. The CDR3, as DNA: TGTGCCGGCAGTTTCGGGGCTCGCACTGAAGCTTTCTTT. It is translated as CAGSFGARTEAFF.

The chain couples TRBV29-1 to TRBJ2-3; D possibly corresponds to TRBD1 (5 bases). Germline CDR1 and CDR2: SQVTM and ANQGSEA. Between the trimmed V and J ends, which lost 4 bases and 4 bases, there was a span of 6 bases. CDR3 length: 11 amino acids. CDR3: CSVVRADTQYF. CDR3 sequence (DNA): TGCAGCGTTGTCAGGGCAGATACGCAGTATTTT.

J is TRBJ2-5 and V is TRBV7-3; D gene unclear. The CDR3 has 11 amino acids. V was trimmed by 4 bases and J by 5 bases, leaving 5 bases between them. Germline V gene data show CDR1 as SGHTA and CDR2 as FQGTGA. The CDR3 spells CASSSPETQYF. CDR3 DNA sequence: TGTGCCAGCAGCTCTCCCGAGACCCAGTACTTC.

This chain joins TRBV15 and TRBJ2-7, with D tentatively TRBD1 (5 bases). V lost 3 bases and J lost 2, with 11 bases in between. The CDR3 spans 14 residues. Germline CDR1 LNHNV, CDR2 YYDKDF (reference sequence). The CDR3 loop reads CATSRTAPTYEQYF. CDR3 DNA sequence: TGTGCCACCAGCAGGACAGCCCCCACCTACGAGCAGTACTTC.

V and J are TRBV4-1 and TRBJ2-7; D perhaps matches TRBD1 (6 bases). The germline V and J ends were trimmed by 1 base and 4 bases, with 14 bases remaining between them. This CDR3 comprises 15 residues. CDR1 and CDR2 from the germline V gene are MGHRA and YSYEKL. This CDR3 reads CASSQGFHRDYEQYF. In DNA, the CDR3 is TGCGCCAGCAGCCAAGGCTTTCACAGGGATTACGAGCAGTACTTC.

This clonotype was detected many times. This chain joins TRBV27 and TRBJ1-2; maybe TRBD1 (5 bases). CDR3 size: 13 residues. From germline, CDR1 is MNHEY and CDR2 SMNVEV (reference sequence). Trimming took 2 bases from V and 4 from J, leaving 8 bases between them. The CDR3 DNA follows: TGTGCCAGCAGTTTACTAGGGACCTATGGCTACACCTTC. It encodes CASSLLGTYGYTF.

The chain is built from TRBV10-3 and TRBJ1-5; D is unclear. The germline V gene has CDR1 ENHRY and CDR2 SYGVKD. The CDR3 has 14 amino acids. The V end lost 3 bases, the J end lost 0 bases, and 6 bases lay between the germline ends. The CDR3 reads CAISDGYSNQPQHF. The DNA for the CDR3 is TGTGCCATCAGTGATGGTTATAGCAATCAGCCCCAGCATTTT.